The present entry profiles one T cell receptor (beta chain) with its context. What it binds is unknown. The trim removed 3 bases at V and 3 bases at J, leaving 1 base unmatched. Germline V gene sequence: CDR1 MNHEY, CDR2 SMNVEV (reference sequence). The CDR3 spans 15 residues. This specimen comes from a study of STAT3 mutations in large granular lymphocyte leukemia. Whole-study results and caveats: In T-cell large granular lymphocyte leukemia, about half of patients showed multiple immunodominant subclonotypes.

Sequencing used immunoSEQ multiplex PCR; TCRdb keeps in-frame clones, though not all of them. Here the sample spans approximately 45,000 clones, roughly 81% being singletons. This chain uses TRBV27 with TRBJ2-2; 10 nucleotides match TRBD2. Material: PBMCs. The TCR sequence derives from a human donor with T large granular lymphocyte leukemia. Some clones in this sample may be carry-over from other donors' samples. CDR3 loop: CASSFSGGYTGELFF. DNA of the CDR3: TGTGCCAGCAGTTTTAGCGGGGGGTACACCGGGGAGCTGTTTTTT.